Included here is one TCR beta chain sequence, with context. CDR1 and CDR2 (germline): MNHEY, SVGAGI. This CDR3 is built from 14 residues. Germline trimming cut 11 bases from V and 0 bases from J; bases unmatched to any gene: 7. The data belong to a study of blood T cell repertoires in COVID-19. At the level of the study: Specimens from acute and convalescent COVID-19 originated in the United States, Italy and Spain.

In the original analysis: Reference gene primer amplification yielded estimated nucleated cell counts. Assay: immunoSEQ multiplex PCR; the TCRdb copy retains only in-frame clones and omits some. V, J and clone size are taken as reported in that table, and D and trimming were inferred from the DNA itself. The table lists 95,000 to 150,000 clones, roughly 89% of them singletons. Sequencing was performed on PBMCs or T cells enriched from blood (not recorded which). This chain uses TRBV6-5 with TRBJ2-1, with 7 bases identical to TRBD2. The origin of this receptor is a woman aged 25 to 39 who had recovered from COVID-19. CDR3 loop: CACKGGSSYNEQFF. The DNA of the CDR3 is TGTGCCTGCAAGGGCGGGAGCTCCTACAATGAGCAGTTCTTC.